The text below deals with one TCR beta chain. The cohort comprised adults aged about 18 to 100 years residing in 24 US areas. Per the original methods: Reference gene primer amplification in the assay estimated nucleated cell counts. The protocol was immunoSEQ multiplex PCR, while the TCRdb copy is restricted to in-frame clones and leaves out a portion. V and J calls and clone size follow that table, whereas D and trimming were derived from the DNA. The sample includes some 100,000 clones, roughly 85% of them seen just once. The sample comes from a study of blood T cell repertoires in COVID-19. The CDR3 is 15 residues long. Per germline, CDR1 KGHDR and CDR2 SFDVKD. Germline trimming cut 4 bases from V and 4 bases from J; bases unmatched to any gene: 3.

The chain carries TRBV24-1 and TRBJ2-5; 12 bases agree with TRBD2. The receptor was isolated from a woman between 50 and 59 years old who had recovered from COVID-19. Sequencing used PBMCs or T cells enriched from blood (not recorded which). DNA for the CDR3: TGTGCCACCAGTGACCCGACTAGCGGGGGAGAGACCCAGTACTTC. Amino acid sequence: CATSDPTSGGETQYF.